The present TCR beta chain was sequenced within a study of response to subunit inactivated influenza vaccine. There are 17 residues in the CDR3. The germline CDR1 and CDR2 sequences are SGHTA and FQGTGA. V lost 0 bases, J lost 3 bases, and 7 bases stayed unmatched. Using its own MiXCR run on the RT-PCR reads, TCRdb lists one record per CDR3 protein. The table records hundreds of thousands of distinct CDR3 sequences, approximately 10% of them present only once. Study-level results: New T cells are recruited in small numbers by each seasonal influenza vaccination, according to the authors' suggestion.

This clonotype was counted ten times or more. Its target is unknown. The clonotype comes from a man between 45 and 60 years old who received an inactivated influenza vaccine. Sequencing was performed on PBMCs from blood, taken on the day of vaccination. The genes are TRBV7-3 and TRBJ2-2; TRBD2 matches at 7 bases. CDR3 bases: TGTGCCAGCAGCTTAACGAGGGCTAGCGGCGACACCGGGGAGCTGTTTTTT. Its translation: CASSLTRASGDTGELFF.